The 14 T cell receptor beta chains listed next were all sequenced from one sample in a study of control samples from healthy donors and cancer patients. Measured with immunoSEQ multiplex PCR; TCRdb has only the in-frame clones, and not every one. The sample yields 150,000 or so clones, 80% to 95% seen once. Sequenced: blood. These receptors were taken from a man aged 18 to 29 in good health.

J is TRBJ1-1 and V is TRBV6-2 or TRBV6-3; D is undetermined. This CDR3 spans 15 amino acids. Germline V gene sequence: CDR1 MNHEY, CDR2 SVGEGT. With 0 bases removed from V and 1 base from J, the gap between germline ends came to 9 bases. The CDR3 protein is CASSYSGIGNTEAFF. CDR3 bases: TGTGCCAGCAGTTACTCGGGAATTGGGAACACTGAAGCTTTCTTT.

The chain recombines TRBV29-1 with TRBJ1-1; possible D gene TRBD1, 6 bases. CDR3 length: 12 residues. Trimming left V 7 bases short and J 6 bases short, with 15 bases between. Germline V gene lookup returns CDR1 SQVTM and CDR2 ANQGSEA. The CDR3 here is CSAYRDGAEAFF. In nucleotides, the CDR3 is TGCAGCGCGTACAGGGATGGCGCTGAAGCTTTCTTT.

This chain joins TRBV19 and TRBJ1-1; TRBD1 agrees at 7 bases. CDR1 and CDR2 from the germline V gene are LNHDA and SQIVND (reference sequence). The CDR3 consists of 14 residues. Germline trimming cut 9 bases from V and 2 bases from J; bases unmatched to any gene: 9. CDR3: CASGTAVLNTEAFF. The CDR3 region has the DNA TGTGCCAGCGGGACAGCGGTTTTAAACACTGAAGCTTTCTTT. The full variable domain, completed using reference TRBV19 and TRBJ1-1, is DGGITQSPKYLFRKEGQNVTLSCEQNLNHDAMYWYRQDPGQGLRLIYYSQIVNDFQKGDIAEGYSVSREKKESFPLTVTSAQKNPTAFYLCASGTAVLNTEAFFGQGTRLTVV.

This rearrangement joins TRBV4-3 to TRBJ2-2; D may match TRBD1 or TRBD2 (6 bases each). This CDR3 is built from 15 residues. Per the germline V gene, CDR1 is LGHNA and CDR2 is YSLEER. V shed 0 bases and J shed 5 bases, with 10 bases lying between them. In DNA, the CDR3 is TGCGCCAGCAGCCAAGACGGGGGCGGGACCGGGGAGCTGTTTTTT. This sequence encodes CASSQDGGGTGELFF.

The chain has TRBV4-1 and TRBJ1-2; D gene unclear. The ends were cut back, 0 bases at V and 1 base at J, with 12 bases in the middle. The CDR3 length is 16 residues. Per germline, CDR1 MGHRA and CDR2 YSYEKL. The CDR3, as DNA: TGCGCCAGCAGCCAAGAGTTTGAGTTCTATAACTATGGCTACACCTTC. Amino acid sequence: CASSQEFEFYNYGYTF.

The chain carries TRBV5-4 and TRBJ1-6; possibly TRBD1 for D (6 bases). Germline V gives CDR1 SGHNT, CDR2 YYREEE (reference sequence). The CDR3 loop spans 16 amino acids. V lost 4 bases and J lost 0, with 11 bases in between. CDR3 nucleotide sequence: TGTGCCAGCAGCGATGACAGGAGCTCCTATAATTCACCCCTCCACTTT. It yields the protein CASSDDRSSYNSPLHF.

This rearrangement joins TRBV19 to TRBJ2-7; D unresolved. This CDR3 is built from 15 residues. The germline V gene has CDR1 LNHDA and CDR2 SQIVND (reference sequence). Trimming left V 4 bases short and J 0 bases short, with 13 bases between. Here the CDR3 reads CASSTDAAYSYEQYF. Here the CDR3 DNA reads TGTGCCAGTAGTACAGACGCCGCTTACTCCTACGAGCAGTACTTC.

This clone has a handful of counts. The CDR3 bases are TGTGCCAGCGGGGACAGGGTGCCCGGGGAGCTGTTTTTT. Amino acid sequence: CASGDRVPGELFF. The chain combines TRBV2 with TRBJ2-2; 9 bases agree with TRBD1. V lost 8 bases to trimming and J lost 6 bases; unmatched junction nucleotides: 4. This CDR3 has 13 amino acids. CDR1 is SNHLY and CDR2 is FYNNEI in the germline V gene.

The chain has TRBV6-5 and TRBJ2-1; 8 bases line up with TRBD1. With 5 bases clipped from V and 1 base from J, the junction kept 4 bases outside the gene matches. Per the germline V gene, CDR1 is MNHEY and CDR2 is SVGAGI. CDR3 size: 15 residues. The CDR3 DNA reads TGTGCCAGCAGTCGACAGGGGCGATCCTACAATGAGCAGTTCTTC. Translation: CASSRQGRSYNEQFF.

The chain carries TRBV10-2 and TRBJ1-1; maybe TRBD1 (5 bases). The CDR3 length is 15 residues. The V end was cut by 8 bases, the J end by 5 bases, with 21 bases between. Germline V gene data show CDR1 as WSHSY and CDR2 as SAAADI. The CDR3 protein is CASLGITGRLTEAFF. The DNA for the CDR3 is TGCGCCAGCCTAGGGATCACAGGTCGTCTGACTGAAGCTTTCTTT.

V is TRBV9 and J is TRBJ1-6; 9 bases agree with TRBD1. J lost 10 bases, V lost 2 bases, and 4 bases had no gene match. The germline gives CDR1 SGDLS, CDR2 YYNGEE. The CDR3 sequence is 14 residues long. CDR3 loop: CASSVSQGASPLHF. CDR3 nucleotides: TGTGCCAGCAGCGTTTCACAGGGGGCCTCACCCCTCCACTTT.

The chain combines TRBV7-3 with TRBJ2-1; 10 nucleotides line up with TRBD2. Germline V gene data show CDR1 as SGHTA and CDR2 as FQGTGA. Trimming cost V 2 bases and J 4 bases; bases outside gene matches: 2. This CDR3 has 15 amino acids. This CDR3 is CASSLLAGAYNEQFF. For the CDR3, the DNA is TGTGCCAGCAGCTTACTAGCGGGAGCGTACAATGAGCAGTTCTTC.

The gene calls are TRBV3-1 (or the pseudogene TRBV3-2) and TRBJ2-5; the D gene is possibly TRBD2 (5 bases). V lost 4 bases and J lost 1, with 16 bases in between. From germline, CDR1 is LGHDT and CDR2 YNNKEL (reference sequence). This CDR3 is 16 amino acids long. CDR3 region: CASSRGLGLPQETQYF. CDR3 nucleotides: TGTGCCAGCAGCCGGGGTTTAGGACTGCCCCAAGAGACCCAGTACTTC.

The chain has TRBV7-6 and TRBJ1-2, with unresolved D. V lost 3 bases, J lost 4 bases, and 12 bases lay in between. Germline V lookup: CDR1 SGHVS, CDR2 FNYEAQ. CDR3 length: 14 amino acids. Here the CDR3 reads CASSLTSESYGYTF. In nucleotides, the CDR3 is TGTGCCAGCAGCTTGACTTCGGAGAGCTATGGCTACACCTTC.